These 5 T cell receptor beta chains share one sample of origin, sequenced in a study of CD8+ T cells in alopecia areata. RNA was extracted and reverse transcribed into cDNA as the sequencing template. Only in-frame clones appear in the TCRdb table, and some are missing; sequencing was by immunoSEQ multiplex PCR. The sample consists of 170,000 or so clones, 58% of them appearing once. Treatment of the sample: oral pan-JAK inhibitor, 5-10 mg twice daily. Sequences were derived from CD8+ T cells sorted from blood, sampled at week 24, from a patient treated with tofacitinib. These receptors came from a human donor with alopecia areata.

This rearrangement joins TRBV7-6 to TRBJ2-1, with a possible D match to TRBD2 (6 bases). The CDR3 spans 20 residues. The germline V gene has CDR1 SGHVS and CDR2 FNYEAQ. V was cut by 1 base and J by 7 bases, with 29 bases left in between. CDR3 sequence: CASSLVLTGLRGSNWNEQFF. The DNA for the CDR3 is TGTGCCAGCAGCTTAGTTCTAACCGGTTTGCGGGGCTCGAATTGGAATGAGCAGTTCTTC.

This chain links TRBV7-9 with TRBJ1-1; tentatively, D is TRBD1 (5 bases). The length of the CDR3 is 13 residues. The germline gives CDR1 SEHNR, CDR2 FQNEAQ (reference sequence). Trimming removed 5 bases from V and 5 bases from J, with 12 bases in between. CDR3 sequence (DNA): TGTGCCAGCAGCCCACCAGACAGTACTGAAGCTTTCTTT. It is translated as CASSPPDSTEAFF.

DNA of the CDR3: TGTGCCTGGGACAGGGATATCTCTGGAAACACCATATATTTT. This codes for CAWDRDISGNTIYF. The chain combines TRBV30 with TRBJ1-3; 7 bases fit TRBD1. The V segment lost 5 bases and the J segment 0 bases; nucleotides outside the gene matches: 4. This CDR3 region has 14 residues. The germline gives CDR1 GTSNPN, CDR2 SVGIG (reference sequence).

V gene TRBV20-1 combines with J gene TRBJ2-5, with D unclear. The V and J ends lost 6 bases and 5 bases respectively, with 10 bases between them. This CDR3 has 11 residues. Germline CDR1 and CDR2: DFQATT and SNEGSKA (reference sequence). For the CDR3, the DNA is TGCAGTGCGGTCGACTTGGAGACCCAGTACTTC. Translation: CSAVDLETQYF.

The chain combines TRBV4-1 with TRBJ2-3; 8 bases align to TRBD2. The CDR3 covers 16 residues. V was clipped by 1 base and J by 5 bases; unmatched bases: 8. Germline V gene data show CDR1 as MGHRA and CDR2 as YSYEKL. The CDR3 spells CASSQAGGRSLDTQYF. Written as DNA, the CDR3 is TGCGCCAGCAGCCAAGCGGGGGGGCGGTCTCTAGATACGCAGTATTTT.